A single sample gave rise to the 18 T cell receptor beta chains below, sequenced in a study of vaccination and CD4 T cells after COVID-19. Their antigens are not known. Once obtained from cultured CD4+ T cells, the DNA was sequenced using the Oncomine TCR Beta short-read assay. TCRdb processed the PCR reads anew with MiXCR; each CDR3 protein has one entry. The repertoire holds around 20,000 distinct CDR3 sequences, around 45% seen once, with more than 11% in the top ten. Noted treatment: roughly 10-day PBMC culture with coronavirus spike peptide pools or control peptides (ViraFEST assay). Source material: CD4+ T cells from blood, cultured in vitro. These TCRs come from a human donor who had recovered from COVID-19.

J is TRBJ2-7 and V is TRBV6-2 or TRBV6-3, with D perhaps being TRBD1 or TRBD2 (6 bases each). Trimming removed 11 bases at V and 2 bases at J, with 16 bases between. Germline V gene data show CDR1 as MNHEY and CDR2 as SVGEGT. The CDR3 contains 13 residues. CDR3 loop: CARRGELPYEQYF. For the CDR3, the DNA is TGTGCCCGAAGGGGGGAGCTCCCCTACGAGCAGTACTTC.

This clonotype has a handful of counts. This chain joins TRBV5-4 and TRBJ2-5; TRBD1 aligns across 7 bases. The J segment lost 0 bases and the V segment lost 4 bases, leaving 3 bases of the junction unmatched. CDR3 length: 14 residues. CDR1 is SGHNT, CDR2 YYREEE, per germline (reference sequence). This CDR3 reads CASSPGTDQETQYF. In DNA, the CDR3 is TGTGCCAGCAGCCCTGGGACAGACCAAGAGACCCAGTACTTC.

The chain joins TRBV6-1 to TRBJ2-1, with 10 bases identical to TRBD2. From germline, CDR1 is MNHNS and CDR2 SASEGT. V lost 6 bases and J lost 7; bases outside the gene matches: 3. There are 13 residues in the CDR3. Written as DNA, the CDR3 is TGTGCCAGCAGAAGCGGGGGGGGAAATGAGCAGTTCTTC. Translating gives CASRSGGGNEQFF.

This clonotype was counted only a few times. The V call is TRBV20-1, the J call TRBJ2-2; 9 nucleotides agree with TRBD2. Trimming at V came to 3 bases and at J to 7 bases, leaving 9 bases not matched to a gene. Per germline, CDR1 DFQATT and CDR2 SNEGSKA (reference sequence). The CDR3 loop spans 15 amino acids. Here the CDR3 DNA reads TGCAGTGCTAGGGTCCAAGCGGGAGGAATCGGGGAGCTGTTTTTT. This codes for CSARVQAGGIGELFF.

This clonotype was recorded a few times. The gene calls are TRBV20-1 and TRBJ2-3, with a possible D match to TRBD2 (5 bases). The CDR3 contains 20 residues. With 5 bases removed from V and 1 base from J, the gap between germline ends came to 31 bases. Germline lookup yields CDR1 DFQATT and CDR2 SNEGSKA (reference sequence). CDR3 in amino acids: CSARLTDGGRRTSRTDTQYF. CDR3 nucleotides: TGCAGTGCTCGCTTAACGGACGGCGGAAGGAGGACTTCCCGCACAGATACGCAGTATTTT.

This chain links TRBV20-1 with TRBJ1-2; unclear D gene. CDR1 and CDR2 from the germline V gene are DFQATT and SNEGSKA (reference sequence). This CDR3 region has 13 residues. V was shortened by 3 bases and J by 0 bases, with 8 bases between the two germline ends. CDR3 region: CSASEVTNYGYTF. Here the CDR3 DNA reads TGCAGTGCTAGCGAGGTTACTAACTATGGCTACACCTTC.

V usage is TRBV4-2 and J usage is TRBJ2-1; D ambiguous. V gave up 0 bases and J gave up 6 bases, with 12 bases separating them. CDR1 is LGHNA, CDR2 YNFKEQ, per germline. The CDR3 length is 15 residues. The CDR3 reads CASSQDQWLVNEQFF. In DNA form, the CDR3 reads TGTGCCAGCAGCCAAGATCAATGGCTAGTCAATGAGCAGTTCTTC.

The genes are TRBV10-1 and TRBJ1-3, with a possible D match to TRBD1 (6 bases). Deletions cut 7 bases from V and 2 bases from J, with 12 bases between. CDR3 length: 14 amino acids. The germline V gene encodes CDR1 WNHNN and CDR2 SYGVQD (reference sequence). CDR3 DNA sequence: TGCGCCAGCACGGCAGGGGCTGCTGGAAACACCATATATTTT. This gives the protein CASTAGAAGNTIYF.

This clonotype was seen more than once but under ten times. V gene TRBV19 combines with J gene TRBJ1-5; perhaps TRBD1 as D (6 bases). The germline V and J ends were trimmed by 1 base and 4 bases, with 11 bases remaining between them. This CDR3 comprises 15 residues. The germline V gene has CDR1 LNHDA and CDR2 SQIVND (reference sequence). The CDR3 is CASSIVRGQNQPQHF. For the CDR3, the DNA is TGTGCCAGTAGTATAGTCCGCGGACAGAATCAGCCCCAGCATTTT. Based on the CDR3 plus reference TRBV19 and TRBJ1-5, the full variable domain is DGGITQSPKYLFRKEGQNVTLSCEQNLNHDAMYWYRQDPGQGLRLIYYSQIVNDFQKGDIAEGYSVSREKKESFPLTVTSAQKNPTAFYLCASSIVRGQNQPQHFGDGTRLSIL.

V and J are TRBV6-5 and TRBJ1-2; 7 nucleotides match TRBD1. V dropped 4 bases and J dropped 4; count of bases not matched to a gene: 15. Germline V gene data show CDR1 as MNHEY and CDR2 as SVGAGI. This CDR3 contains 17 residues. In DNA form, the CDR3 reads TGTGCCAGCAGTTGCACGACAGGGTTCAGGGGTTTCTATGGCTACACCTTC. Its protein product is CASSCTTGFRGFYGYTF.

DNA of the CDR3: TGTGCCAGCAGCCCCACAGGGAGCTATGGCTACACCTTC. Its translation: CASSPTGSYGYTF. The J gene is TRBJ1-2, the V gene TRBV27, with D possibly being TRBD1 (6 bases). Germline loops: CDR1 MNHEY, CDR2 SMNVEV (reference sequence). This CDR3 is built from 13 residues. The V end lost 6 bases, the J end lost 4 bases, and 12 bases lay between the germline ends.

The chain couples TRBV5-1 to TRBJ2-5; a possible D gene is TRBD2 (7 bases). Per germline, CDR1 SGHRS and CDR2 YFSETQ. V shed 6 bases and J shed 5 bases, with 17 bases lying between them. CDR3 length: 14 residues. The CDR3: CASTSRGGGETQYF. Written as DNA, the CDR3 is TGCGCCAGCACTTCTAGGGGGGGCGGCGAGACCCAGTACTTC.

This sequence joins TRBV18 and TRBJ1-1; D might be TRBD1 (6 bases). CDR3 size: 15 residues. The V end was cut by 2 bases, the J end by 3 bases, with 13 bases between. CDR1 is KGHSH, CDR2 LQKENI, per germline. CDR3 DNA sequence: TGTGCCAGCTCACCAAGTCAGGGGAAGGACACTGAAGCTTTCTTT. This sequence encodes CASSPSQGKDTEAFF.

This clonotype was detected once. The V and J genes are TRBV5-4 and TRBJ1-1, with D perhaps TRBD1 (6 bases). CDR3 size: 13 residues. Looked up from germline, CDR1 is SGHNT and CDR2 is YYREEE (reference sequence). V lost 6 bases and J 1 base, leaving 10 bases between the germline ends. The DNA of the CDR3 is TGTGCCAGCAACCAGGGACAGAACACTGAAGCTTTCTTT. This encodes CASNQGQNTEAFF.

The rearrangement uses TRBV6-5 and TRBJ1-5, with D hard to call. CDR3 length: 14 residues. Germline CDR1 reads MNHEY; CDR2 reads SVGAGI. The germline V and J ends were trimmed by 2 bases and 7 bases, with 12 bases remaining between them. CDR3 sequence reads: CASSYVPSGQPQHF. The CDR3 DNA follows: TGTGCCAGCAGTTACGTGCCATCGGGACAGCCCCAGCATTTT.

The V call is TRBV27, the J call TRBJ2-1, with D perhaps assigned TRBD1 or TRBD2 (7 bases each). CDR1 is MNHEY and CDR2 is SMNVEV in the germline V gene (reference sequence). V lost 3 bases and J 9 bases, leaving 27 bases between the germline ends. The CDR3 length is 18 residues. In DNA form, the CDR3 reads TGTGCCAGCAGTTTGGGGATCTCGCAGGGGGGGATGAGGGGTGAGCAGTTCTTC. Its protein is CASSLGISQGGMRGEQFF.

This clonotype was observed a few times. The chain couples TRBV6-1 to TRBJ1-1; D remains ambiguous. Looked up from germline, CDR1 is MNHNS and CDR2 is SASEGT. The CDR3 is 12 amino acids. V shed 8 bases and J shed 4 bases, with 11 bases lying between them. The DNA for the CDR3 is TGTGCCAGCCGCGAGGGCGGCACTGAAGCTTTCTTT. Encoded protein: CASREGGTEAFF.

This sequence joins TRBV7-9 and TRBJ2-2; a weak D match, TRBD2 (5 bases). With 0 bases removed from V and 6 bases from J, the gap between germline ends came to 5 bases. Germline values: CDR1 SEHNR, CDR2 FQNEAQ (reference sequence). This CDR3 is built from 13 residues. The CDR3 loop is CASSLAGAGELFF. The CDR3 bases are TGTGCCAGCAGCTTAGCCGGGGCCGGGGAGCTGTTTTTT.